This TCR beta chain was sequenced for a study of T cells in Graves' hyperthyroidism and ophthalmopathy. V gave up 0 bases and J gave up 9 bases, with 18 bases separating them. Germline V lookup: CDR1 DFQATT, CDR2 SNEGSKA (reference sequence). The CDR3 consists of 14 residues. This clonotype was recorded many times. Its antigen is unknown. Study results and limitations: Blood also carried most thyroid clonotypes expanded above 0.001. Ophthalmopathy was predicted by the model a median of approximately 6 months ahead of onset.

Amplified regions were TCR beta CDR3 sequences from RNA transcripts. First-round RT-PCR with HTBI primers amplified the TCR CDR3 region. TCRdb analysed the multiplex PCR reads with MiXCR anew, one entry per CDR3 protein. The table records roughly 98,000 distinct CDR3 sequences, around 42% of them present only once. The definition of stable Graves' hyperthyroidism was no ophthalmopathy progression within 18 months. Exclusion criteria comprised uncontrolled infection, other autoimmune disease, pregnancy or lactation. The genes are TRBV20-1 and TRBJ2-7; D uncertain. Sequencing was performed on peripheral blood or thyroid tissue (not recorded which). The TCR comes from a woman aged 25 to 39 with Graves' hyperthyroidism. The CDR3 bases are TGCAGTGCTAGAGACGAGCGCTTCCTGGGGTGGCAGTACTTC. It yields the protein CSARDERFLGWQYF.